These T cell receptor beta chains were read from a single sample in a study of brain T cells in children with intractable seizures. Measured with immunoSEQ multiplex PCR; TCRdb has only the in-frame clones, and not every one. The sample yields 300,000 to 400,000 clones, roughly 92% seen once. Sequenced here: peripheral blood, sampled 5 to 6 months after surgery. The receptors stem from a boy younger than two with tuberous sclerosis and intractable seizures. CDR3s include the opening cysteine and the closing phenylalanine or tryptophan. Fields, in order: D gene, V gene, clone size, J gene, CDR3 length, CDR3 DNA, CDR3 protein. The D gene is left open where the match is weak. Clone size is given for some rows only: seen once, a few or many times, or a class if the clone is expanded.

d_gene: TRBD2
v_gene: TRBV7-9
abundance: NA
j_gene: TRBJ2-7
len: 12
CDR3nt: TGTGCCAGCAGCTTTAGCGGGTACGAGCAGTACTTC
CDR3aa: CASSFSGYEQYF

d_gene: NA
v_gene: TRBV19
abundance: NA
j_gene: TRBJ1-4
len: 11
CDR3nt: TGTGCCAGTAGTGCGACGGGGAAACTGTTTTTT
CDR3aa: CASSATGKLFF

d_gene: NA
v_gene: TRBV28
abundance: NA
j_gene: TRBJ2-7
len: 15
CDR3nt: TGTGCCAGCAGTTTATGGGGATCCAGCTCCTACGAGCAGTACTTC
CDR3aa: CASSLWGSSSYEQYF

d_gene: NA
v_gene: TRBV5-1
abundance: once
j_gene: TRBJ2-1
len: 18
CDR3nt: TGCGCCAGCAGCTTGGTGCTAGCGGAGGGGGGCTCCTACAATGAGCAGTTCTTC
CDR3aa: CASSLVLAEGGSYNEQFF

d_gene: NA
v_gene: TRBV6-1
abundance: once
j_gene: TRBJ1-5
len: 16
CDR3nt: TGTGCCAGCAGAGAAGCGGGACGGACTAGCAATCAGCCCCAGCATTTT
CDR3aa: CASREAGRTSNQPQHF

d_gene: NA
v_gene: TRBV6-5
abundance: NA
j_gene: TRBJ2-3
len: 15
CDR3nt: TGTGCCAGCAGGCAGACACCGACGAGCACAGATACGCAGTATTTT
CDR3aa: CASRQTPTSTDTQYF

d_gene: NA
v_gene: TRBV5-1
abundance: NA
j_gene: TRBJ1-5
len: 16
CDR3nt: TGCGCCAGCAGTTACATACAGGGCTATAGCAATCAGCCCCAGCATTTT
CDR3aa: CASSYIQGYSNQPQHF

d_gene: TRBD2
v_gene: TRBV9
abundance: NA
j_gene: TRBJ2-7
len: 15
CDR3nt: TGTGCCAGCAGCGTATCGCCAGCGGGGTCCTACGAGCAGTACTTC
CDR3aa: CASSVSPAGSYEQYF

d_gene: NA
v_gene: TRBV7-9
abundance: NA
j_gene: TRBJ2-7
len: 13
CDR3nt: TGTGCCAGCAGCTTAGGGGTGGACGGCGAGCAGTACTTC
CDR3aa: CASSLGVDGEQYF

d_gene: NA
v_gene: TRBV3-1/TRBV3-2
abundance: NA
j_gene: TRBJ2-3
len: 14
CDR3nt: TGTGCCAGCAGCCAAGCATGGGACACAGATACGCAGTATTTT
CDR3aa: CASSQAWDTDTQYF

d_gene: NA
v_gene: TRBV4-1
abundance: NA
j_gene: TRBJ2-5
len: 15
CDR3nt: TGCGCCAGCAGCCAACTCCCGGGGCTTGGTGAGACCCAGTACTTC
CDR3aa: CASSQLPGLGETQYF

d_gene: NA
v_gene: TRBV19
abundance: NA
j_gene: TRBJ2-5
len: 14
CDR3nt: TGTGCCAGTAGTATTCGACTAGAATCCGAGACCCAGTACTTC
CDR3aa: CASSIRLESETQYF

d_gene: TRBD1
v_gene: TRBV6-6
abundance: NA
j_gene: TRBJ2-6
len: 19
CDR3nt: TGTGCCAGCAGTCGGGACAGGGGGACTTTCTTTGGTGGGGCCAACGTCCTGACTTTC
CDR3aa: CASSRDRGTFFGGANVLTF

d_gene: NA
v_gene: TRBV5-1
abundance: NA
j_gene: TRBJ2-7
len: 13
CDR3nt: TGCGCCAGCAGCGCGGGACAGTCCTACGAGCAGTACTTC
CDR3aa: CASSAGQSYEQYF

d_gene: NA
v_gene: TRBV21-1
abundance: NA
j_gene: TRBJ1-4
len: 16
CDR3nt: TGTGCCAGCAGCAACCCCCCTGGGGGAGAGGAGGAAAAACTGTTTTTT
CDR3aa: CASSNPPGGEEEKLFF

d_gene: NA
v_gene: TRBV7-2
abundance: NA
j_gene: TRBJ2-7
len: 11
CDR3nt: TGTGCCAGCAGCTTAGTTTATGAGCAGTACTTC
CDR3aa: CASSLVYEQYF

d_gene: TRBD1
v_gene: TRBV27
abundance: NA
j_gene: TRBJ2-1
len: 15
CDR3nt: TGTGCCAGCAGTTTCGGGACAGGGGAATACAATGAGCAGTTCTTC
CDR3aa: CASSFGTGEYNEQFF

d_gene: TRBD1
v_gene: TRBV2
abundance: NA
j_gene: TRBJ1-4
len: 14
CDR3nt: TGTGCCAGCAGGTACAGGGGCTCTAATGAAAAACTGTTTTTT
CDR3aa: CASRYRGSNEKLFF

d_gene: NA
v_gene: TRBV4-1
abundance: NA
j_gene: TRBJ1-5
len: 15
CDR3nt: TGCGCCAGCAGCCAAGAGGGGAGGGAGGCTCAGCCCCAGCATTTT
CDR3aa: CASSQEGREAQPQHF

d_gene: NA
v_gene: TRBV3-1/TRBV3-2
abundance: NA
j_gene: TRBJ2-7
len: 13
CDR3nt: TGTGCCAGCAGCCCACCACTAGGGGACGAGCAGTACTTC
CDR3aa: CASSPPLGDEQYF

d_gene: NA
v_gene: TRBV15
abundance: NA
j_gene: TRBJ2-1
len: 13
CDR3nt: TGTGCCACCAGCAGAGTACGTTACAATGAGCAGTTCTTC
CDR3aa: CATSRVRYNEQFF

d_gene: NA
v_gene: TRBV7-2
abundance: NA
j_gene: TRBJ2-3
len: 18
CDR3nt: TGTGCCAGCAGCTCAACGCCCAGGGGGAGGACCCGCACAGATACGCAGTATTTT
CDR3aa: CASSSTPRGRTRTDTQYF

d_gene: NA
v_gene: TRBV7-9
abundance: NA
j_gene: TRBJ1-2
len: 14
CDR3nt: TGTGCCAGCAGCTTTGAGGGAGACTACTATGGCTACACCTTC
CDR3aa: CASSFEGDYYGYTF

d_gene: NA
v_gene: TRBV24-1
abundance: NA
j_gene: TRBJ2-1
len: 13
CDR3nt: TGTGCCACCAGTGATTCCGGTTACAATGAGCAGTTCTTC
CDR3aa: CATSDSGYNEQFF

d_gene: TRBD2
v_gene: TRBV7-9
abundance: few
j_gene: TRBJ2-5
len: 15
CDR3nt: TGTGCCAGCAGCCACCTAGCGGGAGGGTGGGAGACCCAGTACTTC
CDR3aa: CASSHLAGGWETQYF

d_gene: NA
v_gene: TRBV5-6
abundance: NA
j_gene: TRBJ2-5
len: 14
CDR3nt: TGTGCCAGCAGTCGTTATAATGACAGGGAGACCCAGTACTTC
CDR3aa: CASSRYNDRETQYF

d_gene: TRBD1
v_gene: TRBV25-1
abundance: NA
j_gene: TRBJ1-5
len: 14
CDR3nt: TGTGCCAGCAGTGAGGGACAGTTCAATCAGCCCCAGCATTTT
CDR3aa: CASSEGQFNQPQHF

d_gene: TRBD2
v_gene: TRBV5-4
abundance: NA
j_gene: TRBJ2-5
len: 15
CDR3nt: TGTGCCAGCAGCTTGGGACTAGCGGGGATAGAGACCCAGTACTTC
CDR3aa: CASSLGLAGIETQYF

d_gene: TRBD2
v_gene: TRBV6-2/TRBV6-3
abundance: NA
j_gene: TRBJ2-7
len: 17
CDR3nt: TGTGCCAGCAGTCGCCCCCTGGGGTTAGCGGGAGGCGACGAGCAGTACTTC
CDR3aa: CASSRPLGLAGGDEQYF

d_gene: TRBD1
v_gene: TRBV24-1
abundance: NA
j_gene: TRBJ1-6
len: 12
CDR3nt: TGTGCCACCTCGACAGGGCGATCACCCCTCCACTTT
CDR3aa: CATSTGRSPLHF

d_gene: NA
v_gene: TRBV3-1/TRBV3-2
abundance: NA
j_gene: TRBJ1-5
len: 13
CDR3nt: TGTGCCAGCAGCCAAATGGGGGATCAGCCCCAGCATTTT
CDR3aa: CASSQMGDQPQHF

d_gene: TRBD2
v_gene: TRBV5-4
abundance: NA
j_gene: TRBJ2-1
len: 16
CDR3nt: TGTGCCAGCAGCTCCCCCGGCGGGAGGGCCGACAATGAGCAGTTCTTC
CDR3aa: CASSSPGGRADNEQFF

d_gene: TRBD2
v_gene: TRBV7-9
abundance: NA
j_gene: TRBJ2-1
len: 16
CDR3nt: TGTGCCAGCAGCTCACCCCTAGCGGGAGGGATCAATGAGCAGTTCTTC
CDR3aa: CASSSPLAGGINEQFF

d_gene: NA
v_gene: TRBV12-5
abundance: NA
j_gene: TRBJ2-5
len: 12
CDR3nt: TGTGCTAGTGGTTTGTTCCTGGAGACCCAGTACTTC
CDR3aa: CASGLFLETQYF

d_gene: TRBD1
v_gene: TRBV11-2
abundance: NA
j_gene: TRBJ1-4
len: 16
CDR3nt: TGTGCCAGCAGCTTAGACCAACAGGGGATTCGGGAAAAACTGTTTTTT
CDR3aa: CASSLDQQGIREKLFF

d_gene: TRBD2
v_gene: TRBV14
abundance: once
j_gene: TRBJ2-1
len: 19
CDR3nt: TGTGCCAGCAGCCAAGATAGCCTAGCGGGGAGAATCTCCTACAATGAGCAGTTCTTC
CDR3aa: CASSQDSLAGRISYNEQFF

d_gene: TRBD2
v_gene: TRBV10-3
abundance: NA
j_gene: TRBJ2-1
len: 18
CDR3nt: TGTGCCAGAGAAACGGGACTAGCGGGCCTAAGCTCCTACAATGAGCAGTTCTTC
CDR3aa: CARETGLAGLSSYNEQFF

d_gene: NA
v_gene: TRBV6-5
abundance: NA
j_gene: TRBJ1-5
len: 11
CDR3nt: TGTGCCAGCTCGGGCAGTCAGCCCCAGCATTTT
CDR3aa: CASSGSQPQHF

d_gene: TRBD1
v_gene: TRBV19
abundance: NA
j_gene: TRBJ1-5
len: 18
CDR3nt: TGTGCCAGTAGTGCCACCAAAGCCGGGACAGGGGGCAATCAGCCCCAGCATTTT
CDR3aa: CASSATKAGTGGNQPQHF

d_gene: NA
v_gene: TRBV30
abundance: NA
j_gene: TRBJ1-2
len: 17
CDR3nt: TGTGCCTGGAGTTCGGGATCGATGTCCCCCTCCCCTTATGGCTACACCTTC
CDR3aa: CAWSSGSMSPSPYGYTF

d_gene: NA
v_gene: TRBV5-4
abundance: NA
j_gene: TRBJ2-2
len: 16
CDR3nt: TGTGCCAGCAGATATGCTCAGGGGAAACACACCGGGGAGCTGTTTTTT
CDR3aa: CASRYAQGKHTGELFF

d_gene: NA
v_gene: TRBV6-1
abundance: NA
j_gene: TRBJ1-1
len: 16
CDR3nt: TGTGCCAGCAGTGATCCACGACACGCCATGAACACTGAAGCTTTCTTT
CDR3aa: CASSDPRHAMNTEAFF

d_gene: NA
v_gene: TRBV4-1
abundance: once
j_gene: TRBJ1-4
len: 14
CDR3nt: TGCGCCAGCAGCCCGGTCGGTGGGGGGCAAAAACTGTTTTTT
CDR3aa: CASSPVGGGQKLFF

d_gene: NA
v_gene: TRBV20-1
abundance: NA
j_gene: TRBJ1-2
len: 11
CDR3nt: TGCAGTGCTACGGGACTCTATGGCTACACCTTC
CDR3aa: CSATGLYGYTF

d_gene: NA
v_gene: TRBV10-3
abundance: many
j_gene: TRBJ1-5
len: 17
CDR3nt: TGTGCCAGCAGCGCCACCCTCGGCGGGGGGGCCGATCAGCCCCAGCATTTT
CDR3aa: CASSATLGGGADQPQHF

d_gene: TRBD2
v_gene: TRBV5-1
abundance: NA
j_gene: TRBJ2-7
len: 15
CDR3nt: TGCGCCAGCAGCTTGACTAGCGGGGGGGCCTACGAGCAGTACTTC
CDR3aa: CASSLTSGGAYEQYF

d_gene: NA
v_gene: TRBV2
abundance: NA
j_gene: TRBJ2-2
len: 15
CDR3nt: TGTGCCAGCAGTGAGCACCGGGACGGCCTCGGGGAGCTGTTTTTT
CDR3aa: CASSEHRDGLGELFF

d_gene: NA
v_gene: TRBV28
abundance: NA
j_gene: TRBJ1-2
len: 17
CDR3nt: TGTGCCAGCAGCTCACATGCTAATGCTCAGGGAAGGTATGGCTACACCTTC
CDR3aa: CASSSHANAQGRYGYTF

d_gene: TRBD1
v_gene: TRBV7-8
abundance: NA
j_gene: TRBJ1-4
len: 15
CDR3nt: TGTGCCAGCAGCTCAGTAGGACAGGGTCTTGAAAAACTGTTTTTT
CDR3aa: CASSSVGQGLEKLFF

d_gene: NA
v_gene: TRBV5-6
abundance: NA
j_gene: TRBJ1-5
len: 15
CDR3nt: TGTGCCAGCAGCCGTGGGGGTTATAGCAATCAGCCCCAGCATTTT
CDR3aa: CASSRGGYSNQPQHF

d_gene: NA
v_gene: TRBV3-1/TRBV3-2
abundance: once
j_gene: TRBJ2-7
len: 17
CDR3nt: TGTGCCAGCAGCCAAGAGGGCGCGACAGGCGACTCCTACGAGCAGTACTTC
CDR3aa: CASSQEGATGDSYEQYF

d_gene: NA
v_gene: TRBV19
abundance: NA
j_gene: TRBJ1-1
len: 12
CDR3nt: TGTGCCAGTAGTCCTGGGAACACTGAAGCTTTCTTT
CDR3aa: CASSPGNTEAFF